This T cell receptor (beta chain) derives from a study of vaccination and CD4 T cells after COVID-19. Overall study findings and caveats: Convalescent patients' clones that were vaccine-specific were spike mono-reactive in 304 of 307 cases. Only post-vaccination samples contained a median approximately 85% of the reactive clones in convalescent patients.

Indicated treatment: approximately nine-day PBMC culture with coronavirus spike peptide pools or control peptides (ViraFEST assay). Using peptide pools, antigen-specific T cells were expanded in ViraFEST before TCRs were sequenced. PCR positivity dates ran from March to December 2020, preceding US Alpha, Beta and Delta variants. This CDR3 has 14 amino acids. The germline V gene encodes CDR1 LGHNA and CDR2 YNFKEQ. V lost 1 base, J lost 2 bases, and 8 bases lay in between. Remarks on this clonotype: The antigen remains undetermined.

The Oncomine TCR Beta short-read assay was applied to DNA of cultured CD4+ T cells. TCRdb re-called the PCR reads through MiXCR, storing one row per CDR3 protein. The sample lists about 22,000 distinct CDR3 sequences; approximately 51% were seen once. Sequenced material: CD4+ T cells from blood, cultured in vitro. This chain connects TRBV4-2 to TRBJ1-2; no firm D call. This receptor was taken from a human donor who had recovered from COVID-19. CDR3 DNA: TGTGCCAGCAGCCAAGTTACAGAGAACTATGGCTACACCTTC. Amino acid sequence: CASSQVTENYGYTF.